This T cell receptor (beta chain) stems from a study of OX40 agonist ivuxolimab in advanced cancers. Overall study: Partial responses were observed in three patients, of whom one had hepatocellular carcinoma and two had cutaneous melanoma.

Sequencing used immunoSEQ multiplex PCR; TCRdb keeps in-frame clones, though not all of them. The sample lists approximately 76,000 clones; over 75% were seen once. This clone was observed a single time. What it binds is not known. General study findings and limits: Clonal expansion from baseline to week 6 occurred in both CD4+ and CD8+ T cells.

In germline, CDR1 is KGHSH, CDR2 LQKENI. Trimming removed 1 base from V and 4 bases from J; junction bases left unmatched: 14. This CDR3 has 18 residues. The specimen was CD4+ or CD8+ T cells sorted from blood, collected in a trial of the OX40 agonist ivuxolimab. The gene calls are TRBV18 and TRBJ1-2; 8 positions agree with TRBD1. The sequence came from an adult with an advanced solid tumor such as melanoma, head and neck, liver or kidney cancer. CDR3 bases: TGTGCCAGCTCACCACTTAGAGGCGGGACAGGCGACCGCTATGGCTACACCTTC. Protein sequence: CASSPLRGGTGDRYGYTF.